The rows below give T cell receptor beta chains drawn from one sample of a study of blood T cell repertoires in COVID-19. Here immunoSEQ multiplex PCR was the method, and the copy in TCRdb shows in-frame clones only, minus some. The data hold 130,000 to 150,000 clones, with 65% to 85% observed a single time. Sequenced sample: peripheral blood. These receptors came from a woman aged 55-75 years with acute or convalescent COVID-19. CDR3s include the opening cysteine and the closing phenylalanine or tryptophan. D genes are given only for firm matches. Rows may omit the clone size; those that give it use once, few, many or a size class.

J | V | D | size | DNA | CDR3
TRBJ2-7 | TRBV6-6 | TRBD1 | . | TGTGCCAGCAGAGAGGGACAGGGGTTTTACTACGAGCAGTACTTC | CASREGQGFYYEQYF
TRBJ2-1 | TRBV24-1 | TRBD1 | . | TGTGCCACCAGTGATCAGACAGGGAGCTCCTACAATGAGCAGTTCTTC | CATSDQTGSSYNEQFF
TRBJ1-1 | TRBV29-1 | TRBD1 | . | TGCAGCGTTGAAGGGATCTTTGACAGGGATTATTTGAACACTGAAGCTTTCTTT | CSVEGIFDRDYLNTEAFF
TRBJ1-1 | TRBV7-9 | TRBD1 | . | TGTGCCAGCAGCTCCTGGGACAGCACTGAAGCTTTCTTT | CASSSWDSTEAFF
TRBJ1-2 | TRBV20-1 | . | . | TGCAGTGTTCTACAGGGCAATGGCTACACCTTC | CSVLQGNGYTF
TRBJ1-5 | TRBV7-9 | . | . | TGTGCCAGCAGCTTTCTTAATCAGCCCCAGCATTTT | CASSFLNQPQHF
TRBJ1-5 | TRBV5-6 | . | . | TGTGCCAGCAGCTTGGCCGCGGCCCTCAATCAGCCCCAGCATTTT | CASSLAAALNQPQHF
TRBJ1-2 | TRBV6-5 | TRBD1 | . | TGTGCCAGCAGTATTCGGACAGGGAGAGATGGCTACACCTTC | CASSIRTGRDGYTF
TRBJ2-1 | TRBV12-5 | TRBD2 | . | TGTGCTAGTGAGACTAGCGGGACACTAGGTGAGCAGTTCTTC | CASETSGTLGEQFF
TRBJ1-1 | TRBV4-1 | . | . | TGCGCCAGCAGCCAAGCTCCAGGAATGAACACTGAAGCTTTCTTT | CASSQAPGMNTEAFF
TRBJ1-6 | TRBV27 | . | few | TGTGCCAGCAGGCGGGACTTTAATTCACCCCTCCACTTT | CASRRDFNSPLHF
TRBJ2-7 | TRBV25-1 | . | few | TGTGCCAGCAGTCCCCTAGGAGGACTTTACTACGAGCAGTACTTC | CASSPLGGLYYEQYF
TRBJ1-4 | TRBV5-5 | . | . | TGTGCCAGCAGCCCGGCCGCGGGTACTAATGAAAAACTGTTTTTT | CASSPAAGTNEKLFF
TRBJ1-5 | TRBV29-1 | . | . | TGCAGCGTTGCCTCGGGGAGACATCAGCCCCAGCATTTT | CSVASGRHQPQHF
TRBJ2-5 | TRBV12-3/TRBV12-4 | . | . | TGTGCCAGCAGTTCTCCCTGGACCCAGTACTTC | CASSSPWTQYF
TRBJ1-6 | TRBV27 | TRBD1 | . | TGTGCCAGCAGACTTAGAGAAGGGACAGTTTATAATTCACCCCTCCACTTT | CASRLREGTVYNSPLHF
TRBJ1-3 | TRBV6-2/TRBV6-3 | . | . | TGTGCCAGCAGCCAAGACACCGGCTCTGGAAACACCATATATTTT | CASSQDTGSGNTIYF
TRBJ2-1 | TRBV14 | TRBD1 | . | TGTGCCAGCAGCCAAGTTGGACAGGGAAGGTACAATGAGCAGTTCTTC | CASSQVGQGRYNEQFF
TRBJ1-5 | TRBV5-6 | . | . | TGTGCCAGCAGCCTATTCGCCGCCTTCAATCAGCCCCAGCATTTT | CASSLFAAFNQPQHF
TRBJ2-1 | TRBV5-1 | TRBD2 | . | TGCGCCAGCACGTGGTCGGGGGGTTACAATGAGCAGTTCTTC | CASTWSGGYNEQFF
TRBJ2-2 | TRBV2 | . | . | TGTGCCAGCATTACGGACTCGAACACCGGGGAGCTGTTTTTT | CASITDSNTGELFF
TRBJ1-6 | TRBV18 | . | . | TGTGCCAGCTCACCTACGGTGGGGCAGGGGTATTCACCCCTCCACTTT | CASSPTVGQGYSPLHF
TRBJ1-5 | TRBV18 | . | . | TGTGCCAGCTCCCTAGGAACCGGGGGGAATCAGCCCCAGCATTTT | CASSLGTGGNQPQHF
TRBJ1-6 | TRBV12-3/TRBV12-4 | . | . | TGTGCCAGCAAAGGGGTTAATTCACCCCTCCACTTT | CASKGVNSPLHF
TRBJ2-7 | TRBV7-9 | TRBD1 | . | TGTGCCAGCAGCTTACCCACCGGGACAGCGAGCTCCTACGAGCAGTACTTC | CASSLPTGTASSYEQYF
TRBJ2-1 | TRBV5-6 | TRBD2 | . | TGTGCCAGCAGCTTGGCCTCTAGCGGGAGGGCATGGGAGCAGTTCTTC | CASSLASSGRAWEQFF
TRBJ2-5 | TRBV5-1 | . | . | TGCGCCAGCAGCTTGGCCGGGGGAAGAAGTCAAGAGACCCAGTACTTC | CASSLAGGRSQETQYF
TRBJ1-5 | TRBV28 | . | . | TGTGCCAGCAGTTCTTACTGGGACATCTATCAGCCCCAGCATTTT | CASSSYWDIYQPQHF
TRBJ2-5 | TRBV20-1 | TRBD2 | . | TGCAGTGCTAGTTTTGGCGGGGGGGTCATCCAAGAGACCCAGTACTTC | CSASFGGGVIQETQYF
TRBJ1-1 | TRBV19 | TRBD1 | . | TGTGCCAGTAGTATCGGACAGGTGAACACTGAAGCTTTCTTT | CASSIGQVNTEAFF
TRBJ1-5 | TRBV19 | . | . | TGTGCCAGTGATTACCAGAGGGGGAGTAATCAGCCCCAGCATTTT | CASDYQRGSNQPQHF
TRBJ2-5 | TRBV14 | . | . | TGTGCCAGCAGCCAAACAGGGTGGGAGACCCAGTACTTC | CASSQTGWETQYF
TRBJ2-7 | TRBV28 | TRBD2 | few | TGTGCCACCGAGCATGGACTAGCGGGAGATGAGCAGTACTTC | CATEHGLAGDEQYF
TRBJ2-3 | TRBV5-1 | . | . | TGCGCCAGCAGCTTGGCCGTCTCCACAGTGGCAGATACGCAGTATTTT | CASSLAVSTVADTQYF
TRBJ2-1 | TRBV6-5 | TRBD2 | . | TGTGCCAGCAGTTACTCGGCGGGAGAGCCCTACAATGAGCAGTTCTTC | CASSYSAGEPYNEQFF
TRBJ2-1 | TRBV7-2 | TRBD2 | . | TGTGCCAGCAGCTTAGGCATGCGGGGGAATGAGCAGTTCTTC | CASSLGMRGNEQFF
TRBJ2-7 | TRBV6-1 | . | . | TGTGCCAGCAGTGAAGACCGGGAGCAGTACTTC | CASSEDREQYF
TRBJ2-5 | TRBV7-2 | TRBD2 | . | TGTGCCAGCAGCTTACGTACCTTCCTACGCGGGAGGGGTTTGGAGACCCAGTACTTC | CASSLRTFLRGRGLETQYF
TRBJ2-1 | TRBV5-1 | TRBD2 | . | TGCGCCAGCAGCTTGCTGCCTAGCGGGACGTATGAGCAGTTCTTC | CASSLLPSGTYEQFF
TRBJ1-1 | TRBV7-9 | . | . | TGTGCCAGCAGCTTCAGAACCAGTGAAGCTTTCTTT | CASSFRTSEAFF
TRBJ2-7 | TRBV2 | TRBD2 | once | TGTGCCAGCAGTGGGGGACTAGATTTCTACGAGCAGTACTTC | CASSGGLDFYEQYF
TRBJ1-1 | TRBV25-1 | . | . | TGTGCCAGCAGTGAGGTTTTAGACACTGAAGCTTTCTTT | CASSEVLDTEAFF
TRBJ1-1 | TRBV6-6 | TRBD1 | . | TGTGCCAGCAGCGACATCGGACAGGCCAAAGCTTTCTTT | CASSDIGQAKAFF
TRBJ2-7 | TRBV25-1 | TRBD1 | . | TGTGCCAGCGGGGGACAGGGCCGTTACGAGCAGTACTTC | CASGGQGRYEQYF
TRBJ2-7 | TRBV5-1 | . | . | TGCGCCAGCAGCCTCGCGTCAAGCTCCTACGAGCAGTACTTC | CASSLASSSYEQYF
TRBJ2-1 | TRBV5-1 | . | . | TGCGCCAGCAGCTTACGGGTCGGTTCTGGCTACAATGAGCAGTTCTTC | CASSLRVGSGYNEQFF
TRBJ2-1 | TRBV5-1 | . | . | TGCGCCAGCAAGCCGGGATCCGGCGATGAGCAGTTCTTC | CASKPGSGDEQFF